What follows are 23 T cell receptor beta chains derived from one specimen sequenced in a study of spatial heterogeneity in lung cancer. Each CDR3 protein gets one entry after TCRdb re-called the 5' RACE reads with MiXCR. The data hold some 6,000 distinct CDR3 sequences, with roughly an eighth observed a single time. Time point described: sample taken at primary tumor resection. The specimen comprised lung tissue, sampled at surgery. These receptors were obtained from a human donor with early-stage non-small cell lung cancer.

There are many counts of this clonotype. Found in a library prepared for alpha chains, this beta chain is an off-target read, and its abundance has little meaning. The CDR3 loop is CAREGTDTQYF. The CDR3 DNA follows: TGTGCCAGGGAAGGCACAGATACGCAGTATTTT. This rearrangement joins TRBV30 to TRBJ2-3; D is undetermined. Germline CDR1 is GTSNPN and CDR2 is SVGIG (reference sequence). With 8 bases removed from V and 1 base from J, the gap between germline ends came to 7 bases. The CDR3 length is 11 residues.

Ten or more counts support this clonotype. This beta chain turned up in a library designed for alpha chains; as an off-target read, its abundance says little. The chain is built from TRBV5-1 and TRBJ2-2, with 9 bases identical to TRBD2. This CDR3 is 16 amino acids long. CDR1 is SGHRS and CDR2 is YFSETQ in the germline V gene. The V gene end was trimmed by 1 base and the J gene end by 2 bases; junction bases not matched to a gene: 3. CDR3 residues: CASSLQLAGNTGELFF. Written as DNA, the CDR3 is TGCGCCAGCAGCTTGCAACTAGCGGGTAACACCGGGGAGCTGTTTTTT.

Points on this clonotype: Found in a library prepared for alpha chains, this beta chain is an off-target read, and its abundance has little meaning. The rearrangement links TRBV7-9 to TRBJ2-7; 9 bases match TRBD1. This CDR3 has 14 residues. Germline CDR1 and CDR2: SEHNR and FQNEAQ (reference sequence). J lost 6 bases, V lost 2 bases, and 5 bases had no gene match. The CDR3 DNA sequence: TGTGCCAGCAGCTTAATGGACAGGGGAATCGAGCAGTACTTC. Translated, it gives CASSLMDRGIEQYF.

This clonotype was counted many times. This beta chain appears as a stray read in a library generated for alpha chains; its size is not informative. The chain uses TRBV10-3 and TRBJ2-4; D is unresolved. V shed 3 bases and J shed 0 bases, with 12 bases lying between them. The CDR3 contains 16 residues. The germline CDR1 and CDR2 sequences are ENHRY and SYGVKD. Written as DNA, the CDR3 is TGTGCCATCAGTGATCTAAGTGCGTCAGCCAAAAACATTCAGTACTTC. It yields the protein CAISDLSASAKNIQYF.

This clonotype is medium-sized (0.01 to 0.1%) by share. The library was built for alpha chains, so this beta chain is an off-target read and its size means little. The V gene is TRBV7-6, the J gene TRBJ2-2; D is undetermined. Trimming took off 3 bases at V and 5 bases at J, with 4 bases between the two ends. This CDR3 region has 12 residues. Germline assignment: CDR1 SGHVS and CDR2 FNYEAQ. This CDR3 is CASSLGTGELFF. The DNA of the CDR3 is TGTGCCAGCAGCTTGGGTACCGGGGAGCTGTTTTTT. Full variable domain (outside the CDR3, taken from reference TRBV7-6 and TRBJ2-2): GAGVSQSPRYKVTKRGQDVALRCDPISGHVSLYWYRQALGQGPEFLTYFNYEAQQDKSGLPNDRFSAERPEGSISTLTIQRTEQRDSAMYRCASSLGTGELFFGEGSRLTVL.

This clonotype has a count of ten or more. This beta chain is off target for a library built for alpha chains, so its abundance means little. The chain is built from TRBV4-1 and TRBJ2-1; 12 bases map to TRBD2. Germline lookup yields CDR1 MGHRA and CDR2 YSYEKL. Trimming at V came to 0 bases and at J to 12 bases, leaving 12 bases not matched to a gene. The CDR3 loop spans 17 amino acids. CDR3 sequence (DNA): TGCGCCAGCAGCCAAGATAAAACTAGCGGGAGGCCCCGAGGGCAGTTCTTC. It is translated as CASSQDKTSGRPRGQFF.

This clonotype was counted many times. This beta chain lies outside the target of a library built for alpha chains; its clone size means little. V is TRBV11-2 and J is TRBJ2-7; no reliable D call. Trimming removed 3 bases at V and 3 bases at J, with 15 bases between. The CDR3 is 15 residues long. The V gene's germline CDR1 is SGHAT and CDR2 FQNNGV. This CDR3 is CASSFSTMTNYEQYF. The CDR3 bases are TGTGCCAGCAGCTTCTCGACAATGACAAACTACGAGCAGTACTTC.

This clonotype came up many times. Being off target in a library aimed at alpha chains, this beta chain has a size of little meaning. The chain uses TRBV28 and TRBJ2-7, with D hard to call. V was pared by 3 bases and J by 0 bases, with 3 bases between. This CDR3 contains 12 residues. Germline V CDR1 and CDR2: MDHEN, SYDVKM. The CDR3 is CASSFYSYEQYF. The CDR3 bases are TGTGCCAGCAGTTTTTACTCCTACGAGCAGTACTTC.

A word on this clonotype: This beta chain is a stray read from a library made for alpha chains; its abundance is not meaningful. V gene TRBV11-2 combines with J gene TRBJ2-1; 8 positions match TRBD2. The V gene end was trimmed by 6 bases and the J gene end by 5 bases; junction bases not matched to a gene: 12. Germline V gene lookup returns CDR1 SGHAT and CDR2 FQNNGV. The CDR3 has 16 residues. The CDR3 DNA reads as TGTGCCAGCAGACCCGATCCGGGACTAGGGAACAATGAGCAGTTCTTC. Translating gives CASRPDPGLGNNEQFF.

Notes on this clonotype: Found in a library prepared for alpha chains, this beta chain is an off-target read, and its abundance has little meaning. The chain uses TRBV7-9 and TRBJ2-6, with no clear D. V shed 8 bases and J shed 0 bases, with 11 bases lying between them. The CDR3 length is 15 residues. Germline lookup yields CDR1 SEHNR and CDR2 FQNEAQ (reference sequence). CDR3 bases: TGTGCCAGCCGGCCACCAAGCTCTGGGGCCAACGTCCTGACTTTC. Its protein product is CASRPPSSGANVLTF.

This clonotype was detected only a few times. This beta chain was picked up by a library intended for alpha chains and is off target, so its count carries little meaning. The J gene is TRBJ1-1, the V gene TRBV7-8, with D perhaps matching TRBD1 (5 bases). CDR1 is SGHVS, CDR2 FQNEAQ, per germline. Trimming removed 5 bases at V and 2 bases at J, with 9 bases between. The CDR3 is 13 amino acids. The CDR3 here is CASSIDRNTEAFF. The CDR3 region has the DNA TGTGCCAGCAGCATCGACAGAAACACTGAAGCTTTCTTT.

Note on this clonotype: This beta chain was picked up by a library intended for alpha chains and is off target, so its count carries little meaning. CDR3: CASSPVASTEAFF. The CDR3 nucleotides read TGCGCCAGCAGTCCCGTGGCGAGCACTGAAGCTTTCTTT. The V call is TRBV5-1, the J call TRBJ1-1; D not resolved. CDR1 is SGHRS, CDR2 YFSETQ, per germline. With 5 bases removed from V and 4 bases from J, the gap between germline ends came to 12 bases. This CDR3 has 13 residues.

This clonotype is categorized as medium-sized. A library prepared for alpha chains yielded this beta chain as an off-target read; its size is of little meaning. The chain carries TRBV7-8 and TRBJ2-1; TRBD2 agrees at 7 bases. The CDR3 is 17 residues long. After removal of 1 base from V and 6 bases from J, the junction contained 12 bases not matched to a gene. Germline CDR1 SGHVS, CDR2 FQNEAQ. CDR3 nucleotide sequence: TGTGCCAGCAGCTTAGGGCTGGCGGGAGAGCCCATCAATGAGCAGTTCTTC. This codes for CASSLGLAGEPINEQFF.

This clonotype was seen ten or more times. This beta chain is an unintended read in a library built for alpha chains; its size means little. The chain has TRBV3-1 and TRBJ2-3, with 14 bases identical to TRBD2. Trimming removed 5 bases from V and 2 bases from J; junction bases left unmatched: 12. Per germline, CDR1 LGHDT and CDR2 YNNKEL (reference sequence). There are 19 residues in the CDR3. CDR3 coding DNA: TGTGCCAGCAGCTCGGGACTAGCGGGAGATAAGGTAGACACAGATACGCAGTATTTT. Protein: CASSSGLAGDKVDTDTQYF.

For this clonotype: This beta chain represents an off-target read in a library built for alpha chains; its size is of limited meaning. Here the CDR3 DNA reads TGCAGTGCTAGAAGATCAGTAACAGGGAGAAATCAGCCCCAGCATTTT. This encodes CSARRSVTGRNQPQHF. The chain joins TRBV20-1 to TRBJ1-5; D perhaps matches TRBD1 (6 bases). The CDR3 consists of 16 residues. CDR1 and CDR2 (germline): DFQATT, SNEGSKA (reference sequence). The ends were cut back, 2 bases at V and 4 bases at J, with 18 bases in the middle.

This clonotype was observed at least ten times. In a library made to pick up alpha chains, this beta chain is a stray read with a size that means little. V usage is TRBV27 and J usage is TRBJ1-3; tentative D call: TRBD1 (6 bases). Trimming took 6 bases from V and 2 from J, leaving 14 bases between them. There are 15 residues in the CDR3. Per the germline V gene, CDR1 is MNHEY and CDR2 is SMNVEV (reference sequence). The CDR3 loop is CASRSTGLPGNTIYF. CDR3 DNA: TGTGCCAGCAGGTCGACAGGCCTACCTGGAAACACCATATATTTT.

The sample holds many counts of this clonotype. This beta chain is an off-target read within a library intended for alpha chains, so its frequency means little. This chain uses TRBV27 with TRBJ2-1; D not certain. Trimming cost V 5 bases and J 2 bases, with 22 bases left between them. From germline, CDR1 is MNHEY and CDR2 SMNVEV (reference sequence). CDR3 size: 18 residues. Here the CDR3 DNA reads TGTGCCAGCAGTATCGTCCCGCCGCAGGAGCTAACCTACAATGAGCAGTTCTTC. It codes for CASSIVPPQELTYNEQFF.

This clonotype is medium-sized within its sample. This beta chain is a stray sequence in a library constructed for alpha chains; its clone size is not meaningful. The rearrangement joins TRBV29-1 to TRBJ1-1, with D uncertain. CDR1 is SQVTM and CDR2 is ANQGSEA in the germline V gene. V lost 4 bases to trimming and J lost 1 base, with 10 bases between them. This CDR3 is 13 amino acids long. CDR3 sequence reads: CSVGRTKNTEAFF. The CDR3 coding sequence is TGCAGCGTTGGTAGGACCAAGAACACTGAAGCTTTCTTT.

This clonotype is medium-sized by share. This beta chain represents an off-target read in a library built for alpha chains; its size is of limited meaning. CDR3 region: CASSRTGDETQYF. The CDR3 nucleotides are TGCGCCAGCAGCAGGACAGGGGACGAGACCCAGTACTTC. The rearrangement uses TRBV5-1 and TRBJ2-5; 9 nucleotides line up with TRBD1. This CDR3 contains 13 residues. V shed 4 bases, J shed 5 bases, and the junction held 3 bases outside the gene matches. Germline V gene sequence: CDR1 SGHRS, CDR2 YFSETQ. Supplemented by reference TRBV5-1 and TRBJ2-5, the full variable domain reads KAGVTQTPRYLIKTRGQQVTLSCSPISGHRSVSWYQQTPGQGLQFLFEYFSETQRNKGNFPGRFSGRQFSNSRSEMNVSTLELGDSALYLCASSRTGDETQYFGPGTRLLVL.

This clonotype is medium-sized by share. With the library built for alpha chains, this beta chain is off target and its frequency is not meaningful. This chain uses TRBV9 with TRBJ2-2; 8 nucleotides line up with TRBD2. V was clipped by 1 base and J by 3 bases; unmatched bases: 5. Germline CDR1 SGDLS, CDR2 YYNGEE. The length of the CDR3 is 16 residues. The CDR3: CASSVSSGSYTGELFF. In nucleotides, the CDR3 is TGTGCCAGCAGCGTAAGCAGCGGGAGTTACACCGGGGAGCTGTTTTTT.

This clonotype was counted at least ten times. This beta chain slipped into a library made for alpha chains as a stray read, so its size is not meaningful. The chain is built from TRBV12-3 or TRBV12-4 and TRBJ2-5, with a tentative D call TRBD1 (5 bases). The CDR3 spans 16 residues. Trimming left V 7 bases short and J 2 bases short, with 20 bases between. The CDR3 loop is CASKFSLGPEQETQYF. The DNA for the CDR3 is TGTGCCAGCAAGTTTAGCTTGGGGCCAGAACAAGAGACCCAGTACTTC.

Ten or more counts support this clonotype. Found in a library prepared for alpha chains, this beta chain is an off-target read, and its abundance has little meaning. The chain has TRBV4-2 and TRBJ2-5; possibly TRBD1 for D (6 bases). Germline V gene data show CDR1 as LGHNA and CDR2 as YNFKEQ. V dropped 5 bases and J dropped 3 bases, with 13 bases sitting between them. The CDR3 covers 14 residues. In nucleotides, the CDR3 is TGTGCCAGCAGCGGAGGACAGTACAAAGAGACCCAGTACTTC. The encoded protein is CASSGGQYKETQYF.

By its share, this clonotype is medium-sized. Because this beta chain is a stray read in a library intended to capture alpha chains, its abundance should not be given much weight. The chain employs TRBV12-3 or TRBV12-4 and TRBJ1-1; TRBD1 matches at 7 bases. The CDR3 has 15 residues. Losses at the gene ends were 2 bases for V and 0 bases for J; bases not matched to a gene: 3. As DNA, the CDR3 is TGTGCCAGCAGTTTACAGGGGGGTCTGAACACTGAAGCTTTCTTT. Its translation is CASSLQGGLNTEAFF.